The subject of this entry is one TCR beta chain. No antigen is known for it. The data are from a study of T cell responses to AZD1222 COVID-19 vaccine. Findings and caveats of the study: The donor group comprised mostly white British people and more females; the analysis possibly underestimated clonal diversity.

The CDR3 totals 13 residues. Germline lookup yields CDR1 MGHDK and CDR2 SYGVNS. V was trimmed by 3 bases and J by 7 bases, leaving 10 bases between them. Repertoires were generated with immunoSEQ multiplex PCR, while TCRdb's copy carries only in-frame clones and drops some. This repertoire shows under 150,000 clones, around nine tenths found once; its top ten account for about 5.5%. The input for sequencing was peripheral blood, taken on day 0 of AZD1222 vaccination. This receptor was obtained from an adult in good health. The V gene is TRBV25-1, the J gene TRBJ1-5; D is uncertain. In nucleotides, the CDR3 is TGTGCCAGCAGTGACGGGTTAGGGCAGCCCCAGCATTTT. Translated: CASSDGLGQPQHF.